This T cell receptor (beta chain) originates from a study of T-cell reconstitution after alpha-beta-depleted transplantation in children. The CDR3 is made up of 14 amino acids. CDR1 is SGHTA and CDR2 is FQGTGA in the germline V gene. As regards this clonotype: A junction boundary mismatches the germline segment, possibly from a read error.

Library preparation (for TCRbeta) was performed with unique molecular identifiers. Via MiXCR, TCRdb re-called the PCR reads, giving one row per CDR3 protein. In the table there are approximately 83,000 distinct CDR3 sequences, 10% to 15% of which are singletons. Here the sequenced sample was PBMCs from the stem cell graft donor, taken from the stem cell graft. This TCR was sampled from a human donor who donated a stem cell graft to a child with inherited bone marrow failure. The chain carries TRBV7-3 and TRBJ2-3; the D gene is possibly TRBD1 (6 bases). CDR3 residues: CDSSSQGPGDTQYF. The CDR3 nucleotides are TGTGACAGCAGCTCACAGGGTCCGGGGGATACGCAGTATTTT.